These T cell receptor beta chains were read from a single sample in a study of PD-1 blockade in mismatch repair-deficient tumors. Using immunoSEQ multiplex PCR, the repertoire was profiled, and TCRdb retains in-frame clones only, with some absent. The repertoire includes some 120,000 clones, about 88% of them detected once, and about 13% sits in the top ten. Specimen: peripheral blood, collected 44 weeks after starting pembrolizumab. These receptors came from an adult with mismatch repair-deficient cancer. CDR3s include the opening cysteine and the closing phenylalanine or tryptophan. Each record gives: clone size, V gene, D gene, J gene, CDR3 DNA, CDR3 protein. The D gene is left open where the match is weak. Clone size, where shown, is once, few, many, or a class for clones that have expanded.

NA,TRBV5-4,NA,TRBJ1-1,TGTGCCAGCAGCTTGGGGGGCGGCGGCACTGAAGCTTTCTTT,CASSLGGGGTEAFF
NA,TRBV5-1,TRBD1,TRBJ1-4,TGCGCCAGCAGCTTGGCCGGACAGGAAGGACATGAAAAACTGTTTTTT,CASSLAGQEGHEKLFF
NA,TRBV28,NA,TRBJ1-2,TGTGCCAGCAGTCCGACCATGACGGAAACTAACTATGGCTACACCTTC,CASSPTMTETNYGYTF
NA,TRBV6-5,NA,TRBJ2-7,TGTGCCAGCAGTTTCAGGGGCCGCTTCGAGCAGTACTTC,CASSFRGRFEQYF
once,TRBV7-2,NA,TRBJ2-2,TGTGCCAGCAGCTTACGAGGACTGGCGAACACCGGGGAGCTGTTTTTT,CASSLRGLANTGELFF
once,TRBV7-9,NA,TRBJ2-5,TGTGCCAGCAGCTTAGAGGGCCTTGGGGGGACCCAGTACTTC,CASSLEGLGGTQYF
NA,TRBV5-5,NA,TRBJ2-1,TGTGCCAGCAGCTTGTTCCCCGGGATCCCAAGGAGGGATGAGCAGTTCTTC,CASSLFPGIPRRDEQFF
NA,TRBV10-3,TRBD1,TRBJ1-2,TGTGCCATCAGGTTCGCCCTGGGGACAGATGGCTACACCTTC,CAIRFALGTDGYTF
NA,TRBV27,TRBD2,TRBJ2-7,TGTGCCAGCAGTATCCTAGCGGGACCCTACGAGCAGTACTTC,CASSILAGPYEQYF
NA,TRBV5-1,TRBD2,TRBJ2-3,TGCGCCAGCAGCTTGCTAGCGGGAGGCACAGATACGCAGTATTTT,CASSLLAGGTDTQYF
NA,TRBV7-9,NA,TRBJ2-5,TGTGCCAGCAGCCAGGGCGAGCGACACCAAGAGACCCAGTACTTC,CASSQGERHQETQYF
NA,TRBV28,NA,TRBJ2-5,TGTGCCAGCAGTTTTATGGAGACCCAGTACTTC,CASSFMETQYF
NA,TRBV19,NA,TRBJ2-3,TGTGCCAGTAGTCACAGCACAGATACGCAGTATTTT,CASSHSTDTQYF
NA,TRBV7-8,NA,TRBJ1-1,TGTGCCAGCAGCTTAGAGTTGAACACTGAAGCTTTCTTT,CASSLELNTEAFF
NA,TRBV5-6,TRBD1,TRBJ1-2,TGTGCCAGCAGCCCTCATTTGACAGGGTATGGTGGTGGCTACACCTTC,CASSPHLTGYGGGYTF
NA,TRBV4-3,NA,TRBJ2-5,TGCGCCAGCAGCCCCCACGGAGGGGGGGGAGAGACCCAGTACTTC,CASSPHGGGGETQYF
NA,TRBV7-2,TRBD2,TRBJ2-3,TGTGCCAGCAGCCCCGGACTAGCGGGAGATACGCAGTATTTT,CASSPGLAGDTQYF
NA,TRBV5-6,NA,TRBJ2-5,TGTGCCAGCAGCCCGGTGGGTCCCTCAGAGACCCAGTACTTC,CASSPVGPSETQYF
NA,TRBV9,TRBD1,TRBJ2-7,TGTGCCAGCAGCGTAGACCCCAGGGGGCGGTGGGAGCAGTACTTC,CASSVDPRGRWEQYF
NA,TRBV4-2,NA,TRBJ2-5,TGTGCCAGCAGCCAAGTCATGGAGACCCAGTACTTC,CASSQVMETQYF
NA,TRBV7-9,NA,TRBJ2-3,TGTGCCAGCAGCGACCATTGGGCAGATACGCAGTATTTT,CASSDHWADTQYF
NA,TRBV6-4,NA,TRBJ2-1,TGTGCCAGCAGTGTCGGTCCAATAACCAATGAGCAGTTCTTC,CASSVGPITNEQFF
NA,TRBV6-1,NA,TRBJ1-2,TGTGCCAGCAGTGTTTTTAACTATGGCTACACCTTC,CASSVFNYGYTF
few,TRBV19,NA,TRBJ1-1,TGTGCCAGTAGTATTGGTAGAAGGGATAACACTGAAGCTTTCTTT,CASSIGRRDNTEAFF
few,TRBV25-1,NA,TRBJ2-6,TGTGCCAGCAGTCATGTGGGGGCGCGTGGGGCCAACGTCCTGACTTTC,CASSHVGARGANVLTF
NA,TRBV11-3,NA,TRBJ2-3,TGTGCCAGCAGCTCTCGGTCCGGGACTTCTAACACAGATACGCAGTATTTT,CASSSRSGTSNTDTQYF
NA,TRBV18,TRBD2,TRBJ2-3,TGTGCCAGCTCACCACAGAGACTAGCGGAAACAGATACGCAGTATTTT,CASSPQRLAETDTQYF
few,TRBV6-5,TRBD1,TRBJ2-7,TGTGCCAGCAGTGGGACAGGGGATGTCGAGCAGTACTTC,CASSGTGDVEQYF
NA,TRBV10-3,NA,TRBJ2-3,TGTGCCATCAGTGAGTCGCAGGGAGGGGGCAGTGGCACAGATACGCAGTATTTT,CAISESQGGGSGTDTQYF
NA,TRBV30,TRBD2,TRBJ2-1,TGTGCCTGGGGTCCGCTGGGGAGGGCCGATGAGCAGTTCTTC,CAWGPLGRADEQFF
NA,TRBV10-3,TRBD1,TRBJ2-5,TGTGCCATCTCAAGGACAGGGCAAGAGACCCAGTACTTC,CAISRTGQETQYF
NA,TRBV7-2,TRBD2,TRBJ2-2,TGTGCCAGCAGCTTGAGGCCGATTACTAGCGGGATTAGATTCGGGGAGCTGTTTTTT,CASSLRPITSGIRFGELFF
once,TRBV11-2,TRBD1,TRBJ1-2,TGTGCCAGCAGCTTAGGGACAGGGGCTCCTGTCGGCTACACCTTC,CASSLGTGAPVGYTF
NA,TRBV30,NA,TRBJ1-1,TGTGCCTGGGACCAATGGGCAGACCAGAACACTGAAGCTTTCTTT,CAWDQWADQNTEAFF
NA,TRBV19,TRBD2,TRBJ2-2,TGTGCCAGTACTCCCCGGGGTAGCGGGTACACCGGGGAGCTGTTTTTT,CASTPRGSGYTGELFF
NA,TRBV27,NA,TRBJ2-1,TGTGCCAGCAGTTTAGGGACTTTTCTTAGCTGGGATGAGCAGTTCTTC,CASSLGTFLSWDEQFF
NA,TRBV7-9,NA,TRBJ2-7,TGTGCCAGCAGCTTATCAGGGCACCGGGGCGCCTCCTACGAGCAGTACTTC,CASSLSGHRGASYEQYF
NA,TRBV6-5,NA,TRBJ2-2,TGTGCCAGCAGCTTGAGGGGGACGAGCACCGGGGAGCTGTTTTTT,CASSLRGTSTGELFF
NA,TRBV6-5,NA,TRBJ2-7,TGTGCCAGCAGTCCTCACAGAAACTACGAGCAGTACTTC,CASSPHRNYEQYF
NA,TRBV15,NA,TRBJ2-3,TGTGCCACCAGCAGAGTTCGAACGGTGGCGGGATTATTAGCAGATACGCAGTATTTT,CATSRVRTVAGLLADTQYF
NA,TRBV15,NA,TRBJ1-1,TGTGCCACCAGCAGGGGGTCCTGGGGCACTGAAGCTTTCTTT,CATSRGSWGTEAFF
NA,TRBV7-9,NA,TRBJ2-5,TGTGCCAGCAGCATCCTAGGGGGCGGGAAGACCCAGTACTTC,CASSILGGGKTQYF